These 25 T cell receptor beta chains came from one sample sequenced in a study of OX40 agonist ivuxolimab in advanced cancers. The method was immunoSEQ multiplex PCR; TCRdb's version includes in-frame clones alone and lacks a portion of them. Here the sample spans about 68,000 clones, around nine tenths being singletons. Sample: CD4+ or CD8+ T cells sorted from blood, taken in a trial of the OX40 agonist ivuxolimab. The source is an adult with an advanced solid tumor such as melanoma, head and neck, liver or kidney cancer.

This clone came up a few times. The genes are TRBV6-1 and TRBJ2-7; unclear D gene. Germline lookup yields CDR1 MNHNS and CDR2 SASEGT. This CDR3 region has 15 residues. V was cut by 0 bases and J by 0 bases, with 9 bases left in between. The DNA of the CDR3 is TGTGCCAGCAGTGAAGCGACTGGATACTCCTACGAGCAGTACTTC. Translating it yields CASSEATGYSYEQYF.

The CDR3 sequence is CASSTGTTYEQYF. CDR3 nucleotide sequence: TGTGCCAGCTCAACAGGGACGACCTACGAGCAGTACTTC. V gene TRBV18 combines with J gene TRBJ2-7; tentatively, D is TRBD1 (6 bases). The V gene lost 5 bases and the J gene lost 2 bases, with 10 bases spanning the gap. This CDR3 contains 13 residues. Germline CDR1 KGHSH, CDR2 LQKENI.

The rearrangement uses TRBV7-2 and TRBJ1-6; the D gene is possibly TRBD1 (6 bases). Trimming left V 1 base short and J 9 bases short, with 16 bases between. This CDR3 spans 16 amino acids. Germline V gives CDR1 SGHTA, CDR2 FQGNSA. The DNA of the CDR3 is TGTGCCAGCAGCTTAGGACCCCCAGGGGTTGGTTCACCCCTCCACTTT. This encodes CASSLGPPGVGSPLHF.

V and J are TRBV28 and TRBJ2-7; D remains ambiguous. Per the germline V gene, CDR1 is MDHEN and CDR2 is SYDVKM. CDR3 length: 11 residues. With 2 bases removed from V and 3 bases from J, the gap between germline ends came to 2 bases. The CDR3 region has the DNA TGTGCCAGCAGTTTACTCTACGAGCAGTACTTC. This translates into CASSLLYEQYF.

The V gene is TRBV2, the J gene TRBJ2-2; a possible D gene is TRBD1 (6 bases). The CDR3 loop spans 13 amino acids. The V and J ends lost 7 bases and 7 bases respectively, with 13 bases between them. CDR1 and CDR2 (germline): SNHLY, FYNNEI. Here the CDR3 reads CASNLQGFGELFF. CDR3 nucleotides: TGTGCCAGCAATCTACAGGGATTCGGGGAGCTGTTTTTT.

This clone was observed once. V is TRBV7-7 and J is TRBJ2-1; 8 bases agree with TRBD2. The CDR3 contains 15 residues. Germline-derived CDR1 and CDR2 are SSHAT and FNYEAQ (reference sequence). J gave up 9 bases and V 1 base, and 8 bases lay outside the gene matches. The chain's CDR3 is CASSLETGGLGEQFF. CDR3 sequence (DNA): TGTGCCAGCAGCTTAGAGACGGGGGGGCTAGGTGAGCAGTTCTTC.

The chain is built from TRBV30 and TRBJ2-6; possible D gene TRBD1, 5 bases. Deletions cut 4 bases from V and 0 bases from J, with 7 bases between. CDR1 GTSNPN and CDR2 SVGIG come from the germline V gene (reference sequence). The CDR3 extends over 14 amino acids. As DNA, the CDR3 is TGTGCCTGGACCAGGGCCTCTGGGGCCAACGTCCTGACTTTC. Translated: CAWTRASGANVLTF.

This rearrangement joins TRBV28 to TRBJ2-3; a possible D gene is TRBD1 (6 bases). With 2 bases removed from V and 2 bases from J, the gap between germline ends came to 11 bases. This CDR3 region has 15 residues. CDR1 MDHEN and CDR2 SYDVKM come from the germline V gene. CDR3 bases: TGTGCCAGCAGTTTAAGGGGGTCCCTCACAGATACGCAGTATTTT. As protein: CASSLRGSLTDTQYF.

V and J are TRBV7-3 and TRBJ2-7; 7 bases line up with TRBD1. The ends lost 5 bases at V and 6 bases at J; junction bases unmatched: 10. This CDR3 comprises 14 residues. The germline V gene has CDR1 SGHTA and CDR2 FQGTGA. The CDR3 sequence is CASSPEGALGEQYF. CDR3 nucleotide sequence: TGTGCCAGCAGCCCCGAGGGGGCCCTGGGCGAGCAGTACTTC. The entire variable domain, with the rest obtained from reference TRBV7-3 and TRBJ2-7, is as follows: GAGVSQTPSNKVTEKGKYVELRCDPISGHTALYWYRQSLGQGPEFLIYFQGTGAADDSGLPNDRFFAVRPEGSVSTLKIQRTERGDSAVYLCASSPEGALGEQYFGPGTRLTVT.

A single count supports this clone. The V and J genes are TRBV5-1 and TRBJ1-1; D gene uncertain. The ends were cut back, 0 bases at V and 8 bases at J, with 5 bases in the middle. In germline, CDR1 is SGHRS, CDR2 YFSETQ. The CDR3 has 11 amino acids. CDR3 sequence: CASSLEGEAFF. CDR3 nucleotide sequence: TGCGCCAGCAGCTTGGAAGGGGAAGCTTTCTTT.

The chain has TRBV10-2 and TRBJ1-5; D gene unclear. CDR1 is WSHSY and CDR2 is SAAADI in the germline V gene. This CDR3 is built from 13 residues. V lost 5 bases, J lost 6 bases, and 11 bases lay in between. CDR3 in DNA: TGCGCCAGCAGTTCGGATATTATTCAGCCCCAGCATTTT. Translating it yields CASSSDIIQPQHF.

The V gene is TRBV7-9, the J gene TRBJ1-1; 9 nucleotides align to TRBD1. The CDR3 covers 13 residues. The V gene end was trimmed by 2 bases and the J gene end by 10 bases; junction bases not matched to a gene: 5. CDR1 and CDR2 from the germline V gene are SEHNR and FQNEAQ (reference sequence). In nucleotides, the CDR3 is TGTGCCAGCAGCTTAAGACAGGGGGTGCGAGCTTTCTTT. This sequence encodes CASSLRQGVRAFF.

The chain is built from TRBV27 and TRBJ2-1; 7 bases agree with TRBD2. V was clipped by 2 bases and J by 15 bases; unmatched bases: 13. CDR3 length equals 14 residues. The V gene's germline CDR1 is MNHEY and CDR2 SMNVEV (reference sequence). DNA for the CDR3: TGTGCCAGCAGTTTAAGGTCCCGGCGGGAGAGGATGTTCTTC. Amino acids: CASSLRSRRERMFF.

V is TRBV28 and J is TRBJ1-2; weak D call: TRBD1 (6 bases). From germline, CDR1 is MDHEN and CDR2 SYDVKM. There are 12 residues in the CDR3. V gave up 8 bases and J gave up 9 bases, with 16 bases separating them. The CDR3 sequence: CASAINRESYTF. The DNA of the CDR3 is TGTGCCAGCGCAATCAACAGGGAGAGCTACACCTTC.

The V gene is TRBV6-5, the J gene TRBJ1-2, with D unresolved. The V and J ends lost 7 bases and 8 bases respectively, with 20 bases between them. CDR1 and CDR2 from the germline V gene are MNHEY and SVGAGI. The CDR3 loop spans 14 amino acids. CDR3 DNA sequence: TGTGCCAGCACCTTAAACCCCGACTTCGAAGGCTACACCTTC. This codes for CASTLNPDFEGYTF.

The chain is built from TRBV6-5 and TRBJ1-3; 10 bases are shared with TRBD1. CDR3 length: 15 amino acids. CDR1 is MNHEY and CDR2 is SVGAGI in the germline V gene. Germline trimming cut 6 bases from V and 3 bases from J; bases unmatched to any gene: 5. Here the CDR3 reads CASRRGQGNGNTIYF. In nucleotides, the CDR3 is TGTGCCAGCAGGCGGGGACAGGGGAATGGAAACACCATATATTTT.

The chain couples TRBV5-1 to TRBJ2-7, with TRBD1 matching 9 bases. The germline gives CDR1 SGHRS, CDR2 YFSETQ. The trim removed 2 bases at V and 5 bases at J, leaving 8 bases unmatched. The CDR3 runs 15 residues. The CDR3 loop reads CASSLSVDRGHEQYF. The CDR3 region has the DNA TGCGCCAGCAGCTTATCTGTGGACAGGGGACACGAGCAGTACTTC.

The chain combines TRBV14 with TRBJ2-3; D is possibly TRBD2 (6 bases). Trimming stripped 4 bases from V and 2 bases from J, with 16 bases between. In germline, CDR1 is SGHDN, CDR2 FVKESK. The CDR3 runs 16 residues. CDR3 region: CASSRVRRGLTDTQYF. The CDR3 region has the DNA TGTGCCAGCAGCCGAGTCCGGCGGGGCCTCACAGATACGCAGTATTTT.

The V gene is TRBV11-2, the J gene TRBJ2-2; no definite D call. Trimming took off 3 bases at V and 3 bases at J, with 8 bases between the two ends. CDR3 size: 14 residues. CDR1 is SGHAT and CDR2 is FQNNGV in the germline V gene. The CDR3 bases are TGTGCCAGCAGCTTTATCGGTCACACCGGGGAGCTGTTTTTT. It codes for CASSFIGHTGELFF.

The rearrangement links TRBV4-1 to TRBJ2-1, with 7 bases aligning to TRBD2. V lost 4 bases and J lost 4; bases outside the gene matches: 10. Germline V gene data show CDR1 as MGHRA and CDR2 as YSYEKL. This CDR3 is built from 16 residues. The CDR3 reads CASSRQSGKGYNEQFF. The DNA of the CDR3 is TGCGCCAGCAGCCGACAAAGCGGGAAGGGATACAATGAGCAGTTCTTC.

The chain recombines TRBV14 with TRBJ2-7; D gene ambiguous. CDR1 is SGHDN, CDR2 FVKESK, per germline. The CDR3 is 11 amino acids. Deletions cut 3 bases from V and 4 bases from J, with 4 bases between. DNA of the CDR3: TGTGCCAGCAGCCAGGGTTACGAGCAGTACTTC. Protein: CASSQGYEQYF.

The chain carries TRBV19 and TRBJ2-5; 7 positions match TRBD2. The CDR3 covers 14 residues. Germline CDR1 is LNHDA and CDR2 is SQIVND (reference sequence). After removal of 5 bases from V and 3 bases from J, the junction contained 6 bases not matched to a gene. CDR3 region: CASSPGTTKETQYF. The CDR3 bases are TGTGCCAGTAGTCCCGGGACTACTAAAGAGACCCAGTACTTC.

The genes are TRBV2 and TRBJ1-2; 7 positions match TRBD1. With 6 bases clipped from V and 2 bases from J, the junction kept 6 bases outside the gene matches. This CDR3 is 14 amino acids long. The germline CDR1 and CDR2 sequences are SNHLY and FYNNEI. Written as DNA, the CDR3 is TGTGCCAGCAGAGTCCGACAGGGCAACTATGGCTACACCTTC. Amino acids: CASRVRQGNYGYTF.

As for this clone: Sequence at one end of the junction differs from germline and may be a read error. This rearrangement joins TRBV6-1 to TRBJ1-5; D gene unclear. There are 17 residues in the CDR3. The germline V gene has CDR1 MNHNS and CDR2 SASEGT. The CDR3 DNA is TGTGCCAGCAGGGAAGTTGGGAGGTACTATAGCAATCAGCCCCAGCATTTT. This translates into CASREVGRYYSNQPQHF.

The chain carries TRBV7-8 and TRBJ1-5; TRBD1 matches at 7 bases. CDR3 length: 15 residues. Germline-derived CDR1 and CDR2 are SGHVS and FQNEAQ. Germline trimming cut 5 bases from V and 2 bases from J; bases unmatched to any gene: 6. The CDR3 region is CASSQGGGRNQPQHF. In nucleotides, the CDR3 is TGTGCCAGCAGCCAGGGGGGGGGCCGCAATCAGCCCCAGCATTTT.